These T cell receptor beta chains were read from a single sample in a study of graft-versus-host responses after intestinal transplantation. Clones were read by immunoSEQ multiplex PCR, and TCRdb kept only the in-frame ones, dropping some. Of more than 65,000 clones in the sample, approximately 84% were seen once. Their antigens remain unidentified. Material: unstimulated CD4+ T cells sorted from spleen or lymph node cells, obtained before transplant. All receptors come from a human donor who was the organ donor for an intestinal transplant. Each CDR3 is given with its conserved first and last residue.

J	V	CDR3
TRBJ2-2	TRBV6-1	CASRLAGPNTGELFF
TRBJ2-2	TRBV5-6	CASSHLAGSNTGELFF
TRBJ2-3	TRBV5-1	CASSLGPGQGAISDTQYF
TRBJ1-4	TRBV28	CASSLPGTGRLEKLFF
TRBJ2-5	TRBV28	CASQGQGQETQYF
TRBJ2-1	TRBV14	CASSLDGGDNEQFF
TRBJ1-4	TRBV5-6	CASSFLGRNEKLFF
TRBJ1-2	TRBV5-6	CASSPAAGIGGYTF
TRBJ2-3	TRBV10-1	CASSETRLAGGPSTDTQYF
TRBJ1-1	TRBV28	CASSYTDRLNTEAFF
TRBJ1-2	TRBV4-3	CASSQAFGFYGYTF
TRBJ1-6	TRBV19	CASSIDLAPTANSPLHF
TRBJ1-5	TRBV29-1	CSVGRGRDQPQHF
TRBJ1-2	TRBV18	CASSPEGQGAIGYTF
TRBJ1-4	TRBV15	CATSRGTGDEKLFF